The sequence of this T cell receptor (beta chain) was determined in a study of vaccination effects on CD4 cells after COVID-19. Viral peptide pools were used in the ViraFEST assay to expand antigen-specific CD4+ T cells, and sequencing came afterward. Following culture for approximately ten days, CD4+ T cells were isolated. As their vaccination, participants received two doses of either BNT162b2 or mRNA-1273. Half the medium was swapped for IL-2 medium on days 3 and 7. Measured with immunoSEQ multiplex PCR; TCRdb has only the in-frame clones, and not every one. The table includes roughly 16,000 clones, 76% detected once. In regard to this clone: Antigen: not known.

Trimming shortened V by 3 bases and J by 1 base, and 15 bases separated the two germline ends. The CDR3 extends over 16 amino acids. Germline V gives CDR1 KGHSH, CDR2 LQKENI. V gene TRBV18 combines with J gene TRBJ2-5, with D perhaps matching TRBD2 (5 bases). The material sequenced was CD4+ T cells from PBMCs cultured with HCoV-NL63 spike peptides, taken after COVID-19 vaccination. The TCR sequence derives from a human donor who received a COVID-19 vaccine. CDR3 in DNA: TGTGCCAGCTCACCGTCAGCTCCAGGAGGCCAAGAGACCCAGTACTTC. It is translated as CASSPSAPGGQETQYF.